A selection of T cell receptor beta chains follows, all from one sample in a study of cytomegalovirus exposure and HLA in healthy donors. Clones were sequenced by immunoSEQ multiplex PCR, and TCRdb holds only the in-frame ones, with some missing. Of 80,000 to 100,000 clones in the sample, around 88% were seen once. Material for sequencing was PBMCs. Every receptor here comes from a woman aged 25 to 39 in good health and CMV-seronegative. CDR3s include the opening cysteine and the closing phenylalanine or tryptophan. The order of the fields is D gene, J gene, V gene, CDR3 length, clone size, CDR3 protein, CDR3 DNA. D genes are given only for firm matches. The listing skips clone size in some rows; elsewhere it reads once, few, many or a size class.

D gene: TRBD1; J gene: TRBJ1-1; V gene: TRBV7-3; CDR3 length: 14; clone size: NA; CDR3 protein: CASSQRQGSTEAFF; CDR3 DNA: TGTGCCAGCAGCCAACGACAGGGGAGCACTGAAGCTTTCTTT
D gene: NA; J gene: TRBJ2-7; V gene: TRBV7-2; CDR3 length: 12; clone size: few; CDR3 protein: CASGGPLYEQYF; CDR3 DNA: TGTGCCAGCGGAGGCCCCCTCTACGAGCAGTACTTC
D gene: TRBD1; J gene: TRBJ2-7; V gene: TRBV5-4; CDR3 length: 15; clone size: few; CDR3 protein: CASSGTGQSSYEQYF; CDR3 DNA: TGTGCCAGCAGCGGGACAGGGCAGAGCTCCTACGAGCAGTACTTC
D gene: TRBD2; J gene: TRBJ2-3; V gene: TRBV5-1; CDR3 length: 15; clone size: once; CDR3 protein: CASSSTGTSENTQYF; CDR3 DNA: TGCGCCAGCAGCTCAACCGGGACTAGTGAGAATACGCAGTATTTT
D gene: NA; J gene: TRBJ1-2; V gene: TRBV6-1; CDR3 length: 15; clone size: NA; CDR3 protein: CASSVRESLRDGYTF; CDR3 DNA: TGTGCCAGCAGTGTCCGGGAAAGCCTACGTGATGGCTACACCTTC
D gene: NA; J gene: TRBJ2-2; V gene: TRBV5-1; CDR3 length: 16; clone size: NA; CDR3 protein: CASSPYPVGGAGELFF; CDR3 DNA: TGCGCCAGCAGCCCTTACCCCGTGGGGGGAGCCGGGGAGCTGTTTTTT
D gene: NA; J gene: TRBJ2-7; V gene: TRBV7-7; CDR3 length: 15; clone size: NA; CDR3 protein: CASSLGVGASREQYF; CDR3 DNA: TGTGCTAGCAGCTTAGGGGTTGGGGCGTCTAGGGAGCAGTACTTC
D gene: NA; J gene: TRBJ2-7; V gene: TRBV9; CDR3 length: 13; clone size: few; CDR3 protein: CASSVGSWYEQYF; CDR3 DNA: TGTGCCAGCAGCGTCGGGAGTTGGTACGAGCAGTACTTC
D gene: NA; J gene: TRBJ1-1; V gene: TRBV5-6; CDR3 length: 13; clone size: NA; CDR3 protein: CASSPGHIEVRFF; CDR3 DNA: TGTGCCAGCAGCCCAGGACACATAGAAGTGCGATTCTTT
D gene: NA; J gene: TRBJ2-5; V gene: TRBV5-1; CDR3 length: 13; clone size: NA; CDR3 protein: CASSTTGQETQYF; CDR3 DNA: TGCGCCAGCAGCACGACTGGCCAAGAGACCCAGTACTTC
D gene: NA; J gene: TRBJ2-3; V gene: TRBV19; CDR3 length: 13; clone size: NA; CDR3 protein: CASSTPPADTQYF; CDR3 DNA: TGTGCCAGTAGTACCCCCCCAGCGGATACGCAGTATTTT
D gene: NA; J gene: TRBJ1-6; V gene: TRBV18; CDR3 length: 13; clone size: NA; CDR3 protein: CASSGGLDSPLHF; CDR3 DNA: TGTGCCAGCTCCGGGGGGCTTGATTCACCCCTCCACTTT
D gene: NA; J gene: TRBJ2-7; V gene: TRBV5-4; CDR3 length: 15; clone size: once; CDR3 protein: CASSKYMAGEYEQYF; CDR3 DNA: TGTGCCAGCAGCAAATATATGGCAGGGGAATACGAGCAGTACTTC
D gene: TRBD1; J gene: TRBJ1-2; V gene: TRBV29-1; CDR3 length: 12; clone size: NA; CDR3 protein: CSVGQNIGGYTF; CDR3 DNA: TGCAGCGTGGGACAGAATATAGGTGGCTACACCTTC
D gene: TRBD1; J gene: TRBJ1-1; V gene: TRBV2; CDR3 length: 15; clone size: once; CDR3 protein: CASSEGAVRGREAFF; CDR3 DNA: TGTGCCAGCAGTGAAGGGGCGGTCAGGGGGCGGGAAGCTTTCTTT
D gene: TRBD1; J gene: TRBJ1-1; V gene: TRBV29-1; CDR3 length: 13; clone size: few; CDR3 protein: CSAVDRRSYEAFF; CDR3 DNA: TGCAGCGCAGTGGACAGGCGGTCCTATGAAGCTTTCTTT
D gene: NA; J gene: TRBJ2-2; V gene: TRBV11-2; CDR3 length: 15; clone size: NA; CDR3 protein: CASSFTAPRFGELFF; CDR3 DNA: TGTGCCAGCAGCTTTACGGCCCCGCGGTTCGGGGAGCTGTTTTTT
D gene: NA; J gene: TRBJ1-5; V gene: TRBV28; CDR3 length: 16; clone size: NA; CDR3 protein: CASEGGPGTFNQPQHF; CDR3 DNA: TGTGCCAGCGAGGGGGGGCCAGGGACTTTCAATCAGCCCCAGCATTTT
D gene: NA; J gene: TRBJ2-1; V gene: TRBV4-1; CDR3 length: 14; clone size: NA; CDR3 protein: CASSHLQTGNEQFF; CDR3 DNA: TGCGCCAGCAGCCACCTGCAAACGGGCAATGAGCAGTTCTTC
D gene: NA; J gene: TRBJ1-1; V gene: TRBV2; CDR3 length: 11; clone size: NA; CDR3 protein: CASSRGTEAFF; CDR3 DNA: TGTGCCAGCAGCAGGGGTACTGAAGCTTTCTTT
D gene: NA; J gene: TRBJ1-4; V gene: TRBV7-9; CDR3 length: 15; clone size: NA; CDR3 protein: CASTPPRQLNEKLFF; CDR3 DNA: TGTGCCAGCACTCCACCGAGGCAGCTTAATGAAAAACTGTTTTTT
D gene: NA; J gene: TRBJ1-5; V gene: TRBV27; CDR3 length: 11; clone size: NA; CDR3 protein: CASKRNEPQHF; CDR3 DNA: TGTGCCAGCAAGAGAAACGAGCCCCAGCATTTT
D gene: TRBD2; J gene: TRBJ2-1; V gene: TRBV27; CDR3 length: 15; clone size: NA; CDR3 protein: CASSLAGVRYNEQFF; CDR3 DNA: TGTGCCAGCAGTCTAGCGGGAGTCAGATACAATGAGCAGTTCTTC
D gene: TRBD2; J gene: TRBJ2-7; V gene: TRBV6-5; CDR3 length: 16; clone size: NA; CDR3 protein: CASSLTSGSSSYEQYF; CDR3 DNA: TGTGCCAGCAGTTTGACTAGCGGGTCGAGCTCCTACGAGCAGTACTTC
D gene: NA; J gene: TRBJ2-1; V gene: TRBV7-9; CDR3 length: 18; clone size: NA; CDR3 protein: CASSLDPVGLLPRNEQFF; CDR3 DNA: TGTGCCAGCAGCTTAGACCCGGTGGGACTCCTCCCGAGAAATGAGCAGTTCTTC
D gene: NA; J gene: TRBJ1-5; V gene: TRBV28; CDR3 length: 16; clone size: NA; CDR3 protein: CASRTTGRTNNQPQHF; CDR3 DNA: TGTGCCAGCAGAACAACGGGCCGGACTAACAATCAGCCCCAGCATTTT
D gene: NA; J gene: TRBJ1-1; V gene: TRBV25-1; CDR3 length: 12; clone size: NA; CDR3 protein: CASSQGNTEAFF; CDR3 DNA: TGTGCCAGCAGTCAGGGGAACACTGAAGCTTTCTTT
D gene: NA; J gene: TRBJ1-4; V gene: TRBV5-6; CDR3 length: 12; clone size: NA; CDR3 protein: CASSLTRGELFF; CDR3 DNA: TGTGCCAGCAGTTTGACCCGCGGGGAACTGTTTTTT
D gene: NA; J gene: TRBJ2-7; V gene: TRBV5-6; CDR3 length: 14; clone size: NA; CDR3 protein: CASSLPASSYEQYF; CDR3 DNA: TGTGCCAGCAGCTTGCCAGCGAGCTCCTACGAGCAGTACTTC
D gene: NA; J gene: TRBJ1-1; V gene: TRBV5-1; CDR3 length: 13; clone size: NA; CDR3 protein: CASSSQRNTEAFF; CDR3 DNA: TGCGCCAGCAGCTCGCAGCGGAACACTGAAGCTTTCTTT
D gene: NA; J gene: TRBJ1-2; V gene: TRBV4-3; CDR3 length: 16; clone size: NA; CDR3 protein: CASSITRVGGDRGYTF; CDR3 DNA: TGCGCCAGCAGCATAACTCGGGTAGGGGGGGATCGAGGCTACACCTTC
D gene: TRBD2; J gene: TRBJ2-3; V gene: TRBV7-9; CDR3 length: 16; clone size: NA; CDR3 protein: CASSPLGAGGADTQYF; CDR3 DNA: TGTGCCAGCAGCCCCTTGGGAGCGGGGGGGGCAGATACGCAGTATTTT
D gene: TRBD1; J gene: TRBJ2-3; V gene: TRBV5-8; CDR3 length: 17; clone size: NA; CDR3 protein: CASSLALTGAFTDTQYF; CDR3 DNA: TGTGCCAGCAGCTTGGCTCTGACAGGGGCATTCACAGATACGCAGTATTTT
D gene: TRBD1; J gene: TRBJ1-1; V gene: TRBV5-1; CDR3 length: 17; clone size: NA; CDR3 protein: CASSAGTGKVRNTEAFF; CDR3 DNA: TGCGCCAGCAGCGCGGGGACAGGGAAGGTGAGAAACACTGAAGCTTTCTTT
D gene: TRBD2; J gene: TRBJ2-7; V gene: TRBV6-5; CDR3 length: 16; clone size: NA; CDR3 protein: CASSYSGGESSYEQYF; CDR3 DNA: TGTGCCAGCAGTTACTCGGGAGGGGAAAGCTCCTACGAGCAGTACTTC
D gene: TRBD1; J gene: TRBJ1-4; V gene: TRBV9; CDR3 length: 16; clone size: NA; CDR3 protein: CASSVRPGTENEKLFF; CDR3 DNA: TGTGCCAGCAGCGTCAGACCCGGGACAGAAAATGAAAAACTGTTTTTT
D gene: TRBD2; J gene: TRBJ2-5; V gene: TRBV7-8; CDR3 length: 14; clone size: NA; CDR3 protein: CASRASGRPETQYF; CDR3 DNA: TGTGCCAGCCGTGCTAGCGGGAGGCCAGAGACCCAGTACTTC
D gene: TRBD1; J gene: TRBJ1-2; V gene: TRBV27; CDR3 length: 15; clone size: NA; CDR3 protein: CASSAGQGLVYGYTF; CDR3 DNA: TGTGCCAGCAGTGCAGGACAGGGATTGGTGTATGGCTACACCTTC
D gene: NA; J gene: TRBJ2-1; V gene: TRBV6-1; CDR3 length: 15; clone size: NA; CDR3 protein: CASRTLRRAKGEQFF; CDR3 DNA: TGTGCCAGCAGAACCCTTCGGAGGGCAAAAGGGGAGCAGTTCTTC
D gene: NA; J gene: TRBJ1-2; V gene: TRBV28; CDR3 length: 12; clone size: NA; CDR3 protein: CASSLYFDGYTF; CDR3 DNA: TGTGCCAGCAGTTTATATTTCGATGGCTACACCTTC
D gene: NA; J gene: TRBJ2-7; V gene: TRBV9; CDR3 length: 14; clone size: once; CDR3 protein: CASSVMGGVHEQYF; CDR3 DNA: TGTGCCAGCAGCGTGATGGGAGGCGTTCACGAGCAGTACTTC
D gene: NA; J gene: TRBJ1-4; V gene: TRBV2; CDR3 length: 14; clone size: NA; CDR3 protein: CASSFRERGEKLFF; CDR3 DNA: TGTGCCAGCAGTTTCCGGGAGAGGGGTGAAAAACTGTTTTTT
D gene: NA; J gene: TRBJ1-1; V gene: TRBV10-2; CDR3 length: 14; clone size: NA; CDR3 protein: CASSTQGGRTEAFF; CDR3 DNA: TGCGCCAGCAGCACTCAAGGGGGACGCACTGAAGCTTTCTTT
D gene: TRBD2; J gene: TRBJ2-7; V gene: TRBV7-7; CDR3 length: 14; clone size: NA; CDR3 protein: CASSSGLAGDEQYF; CDR3 DNA: TGTGCTAGCAGCTCAGGACTAGCGGGAGACGAGCAGTACTTC
D gene: TRBD1; J gene: TRBJ2-4; V gene: TRBV28; CDR3 length: 13; clone size: NA; CDR3 protein: CASRGSTGNIQYF; CDR3 DNA: TGTGCCAGCAGAGGGTCGACAGGGAACATTCAGTACTTC
D gene: TRBD2; J gene: TRBJ2-3; V gene: TRBV29-1; CDR3 length: 15; clone size: NA; CDR3 protein: CSVDGTSGGPDTQYF; CDR3 DNA: TGCAGCGTTGATGGGACTAGCGGGGGTCCAGATACGCAGTATTTT
D gene: TRBD1; J gene: TRBJ2-7; V gene: TRBV5-1; CDR3 length: 14; clone size: NA; CDR3 protein: CASSMTGPAYEQYF; CDR3 DNA: TGCGCCAGCAGCATGACAGGGCCGGCCTACGAGCAGTACTTC
D gene: NA; J gene: TRBJ2-5; V gene: TRBV5-6; CDR3 length: 15; clone size: NA; CDR3 protein: CASSDPQQVPETQYF; CDR3 DNA: TGTGCCAGCAGCGATCCCCAACAGGTTCCGGAGACCCAGTACTTC
D gene: NA; J gene: TRBJ1-3; V gene: TRBV6-5; CDR3 length: 14; clone size: NA; CDR3 protein: CATRRVLSGNTIYF; CDR3 DNA: TGTGCCACCCGACGGGTACTCTCTGGAAACACCATATATTTT
D gene: NA; J gene: TRBJ1-2; V gene: TRBV2; CDR3 length: 15; clone size: few; CDR3 protein: CASGELRGNVYGYTF; CDR3 DNA: TGTGCCAGCGGCGAACTCCGGGGGAATGTCTATGGCTACACCTTC
D gene: NA; J gene: TRBJ2-2; V gene: TRBV7-9; CDR3 length: 14; clone size: NA; CDR3 protein: CASPPDPGTGELFF; CDR3 DNA: TGTGCCAGCCCCCCGGACCCGGGGACCGGGGAGCTGTTTTTT
D gene: NA; J gene: TRBJ2-1; V gene: TRBV27; CDR3 length: 15; clone size: NA; CDR3 protein: CASRGRPSIHNEQFF; CDR3 DNA: TGTGCCAGCAGGGGGAGGCCTAGCATCCACAATGAGCAGTTCTTC
D gene: NA; J gene: TRBJ2-1; V gene: TRBV7-2; CDR3 length: 13; clone size: few; CDR3 protein: CASRGSSYNEQFF; CDR3 DNA: TGTGCGAGCAGAGGGAGCTCCTACAATGAGCAGTTCTTC
D gene: NA; J gene: TRBJ2-2; V gene: TRBV9; CDR3 length: 13; clone size: NA; CDR3 protein: CASSYAGFGELFF; CDR3 DNA: TGTGCCAGCAGTTATGCGGGGTTCGGGGAGCTGTTTTTT
D gene: NA; J gene: TRBJ1-4; V gene: TRBV7-2; CDR3 length: 14; clone size: NA; CDR3 protein: CASSSTVADEKLFF; CDR3 DNA: TGTGCCAGCAGCTCGACAGTCGCCGATGAAAAACTGTTTTTT